This is a list of T cell receptor beta chains from one sample in a study of identical twins. MiXCR, applied by TCRdb to the 5' RACE reads, yields one record per CDR3 protein. Altogether 200,000 to 300,000 distinct CDR3 sequences are present, 6% to 8.5% being singletons, with the ten largest covering 5% to 6%. The data also belong to a second study, concerning yellow fever vaccine responses in identical twins.

The sample consisted of CD8+ T cells sorted from blood. The receptors derive from a woman between 18 and 29 years old in good health. Both conserved end residues are part of each CDR3.

TRBJ2-2 TRBV15 CATTDRDTGELFF
TRBJ2-2 TRBV6-1 CASSEEGGENTGELFF
TRBJ1-1 TRBV3-1 CASSQDGRAVDEAFF
TRBJ2-5 TRBV24-1 CATKDRGQETQYF
TRBJ2-1 TRBV10-3 CAISEATVTYNEQFF
TRBJ1-1 TRBV4-1 CASSQEDSQNTEAFF
TRBJ2-7 TRBV11-2 CASSFSRRESYHLYEQYF
TRBJ2-1 TRBV6-1 CASSQLAGGLYNEQFF
TRBJ2-3 TRBV12-3/TRBV12-4 CASSLKGQGPDTQYF
TRBJ2-3 TRBV20-1 CSATRYGSTDTQYF
TRBJ2-1 TRBV4-1 CASSQNRQGAYNEQFF
TRBJ2-3 TRBV27 CASAYRGRGTDTQYF
TRBJ2-1 TRBV7-9 CASSSPRDRDTGQFF
TRBJ2-1 TRBV11-1 CASSFGTSGSSSAREQFF
TRBJ1-3 TRBV12-3/TRBV12-4 CASSQENTIYF
TRBJ2-4 TRBV20-1 CSARDLEGLAKNIQYF
TRBJ1-2 TRBV12-3/TRBV12-4 CASTPLETANYGYTF
TRBJ1-1 TRBV2 CASSLNGGNTEAFF
TRBJ2-3 TRBV11-1 CASSSLTADRLYSDTQYF
TRBJ2-1 TRBV7-9 CASSQTSAAYNEQFF
TRBJ2-7 TRBV5-1 CASSGGTSDYEQYF
TRBJ1-1 TRBV7-6 CASSLQGIENTEAFF
TRBJ2-3 TRBV28 CASSSPVLLLPDTQYF
TRBJ2-2 TRBV10-1 CASVDSGGELFF
TRBJ2-2 TRBV24-1 CATSDLEWELFF
TRBJ2-1 TRBV12-3/TRBV12-4 CASSIGGAYNEQFF
TRBJ1-1 TRBV3-1 CASSQDWGTAEAFF
TRBJ1-2 TRBV6-1 CASSEQTGPNYGYTF
TRBJ1-5 TRBV27 CASSKGYSNQPQHF
TRBJ2-1 TRBV5-6 CASSSGANEQFF
TRBJ2-5 TRBV15 CATSRSLGGAETQYF
TRBJ2-3 TRBV20-1 CSARASGSSFTDTQYF
TRBJ1-6 TRBV12-3/TRBV12-4 CASSGQGGNSPLHF
TRBJ2-1 TRBV4-1 CASSQAWGDNEQFF
TRBJ1-3 TRBV5-1 CASSTGPSGNTIYF
TRBJ2-1 TRBV27 CASSLVVYNEQFF
TRBJ2-3 TRBV2 CASSEEGPGTSTDTQYF
TRBJ2-3 TRBV7-2 CASSLNRGGFTQYF
TRBJ2-5 TRBV5-1 CASSLDRVQETQYF
TRBJ2-1 TRBV12-3/TRBV12-4 CASSQGGGVEQFF
TRBJ2-5 TRBV6-1 CASSLNGQGVYQETQYF
TRBJ2-5 TRBV7-7 CASSLEGVTATQETQYF
TRBJ2-1 TRBV6-4 CASSAGPDYNEQFF
TRBJ2-2 TRBV7-9 CASSRGTSGILTGELFF
TRBJ2-2 TRBV6-1 CASSRTQGGELFF
TRBJ2-3 TRBV10-3 CAISGSSVASTDTQYF
TRBJ2-5 TRBV3-1 CASSQDLSRGQTQYF
TRBJ1-5 TRBV20-1 CSASEGTKSNQPQHF
TRBJ2-1 TRBV12-3/TRBV12-4 CASTAPPGRPHSYNEQFF
TRBJ2-3 TRBV12-3/TRBV12-4 CASTVSGGLTDTQYF
TRBJ2-4 TRBV7-9 CASSLEVAGDIQYF
TRBJ2-1 TRBV7-6 CASSLASGLAGVNEQFF
TRBJ1-4 TRBV7-8 CASSLLGPQAGTNEKLFF
TRBJ1-4 TRBV6-5 CASSYSGLVGEKLFF